The 3 T cell receptor beta chains below all came from one sample that was sequenced in a study of OX40 agonist ivuxolimab in advanced cancers. Profiled with immunoSEQ multiplex PCR; TCRdb holds only in-frame clones, not every one. The repertoire consists of tens of thousands of clones, with approximately 90% occurring once and the leading ten covering under 1.5%. Sequences were derived from CD4+ or CD8+ T cells sorted from blood, sampled in a trial of the OX40 agonist ivuxolimab. The receptors come from an adult with an advanced solid tumor such as melanoma, head and neck, liver or kidney cancer.

V gene TRBV11-2 combines with J gene TRBJ2-2; D not certain. Germline V gives CDR1 SGHAT, CDR2 FQNNGV. Trimming took off 2 bases at V and 4 bases at J, with 5 bases between the two ends. CDR3 length: 13 residues. The CDR3 region is CASSLRGTGELFF. CDR3 nucleotide sequence: TGTGCCAGCAGCTTAAGAGGCACCGGGGAGCTGTTTTTT.

This clone was detected once. This chain links TRBV30 with TRBJ1-2; weak D call: TRBD1 (6 bases). The CDR3 is 11 amino acids. The germline gives CDR1 GTSNPN, CDR2 SVGIG (reference sequence). V lost 4 bases and J 7 bases, leaving 10 bases between the germline ends. The CDR3 DNA follows: TGTGCCTGGAACCAGGGGACTGGCTACACCTTC. It specifies CAWNQGTGYTF.

The V and J genes are TRBV6-1 and TRBJ2-7; 7 bases align to TRBD2. The germline gives CDR1 MNHNS, CDR2 SASEGT. The CDR3 is made up of 14 amino acids. J lost 2 bases, V lost 7 bases, and 8 bases had no gene match. DNA of the CDR3: TGTGCCAGCATTTCTGTTGGGACTACCTACGAGCAGTACTTC. Its translation is CASISVGTTYEQYF.